The entry below gives a single T cell receptor (beta chain) sequence along with its context. These data belong to a study of blood T cell repertoires in COVID-19. Study-level background: Spain, Italy and the United States supplied samples that represented acute and convalescent COVID-19. In each case, the material was cDNA or gDNA derived from T cells, B-cell-depleted T cells, or PBMCs.

Participant-given clinical history determined each cohort assignment. Libraries were prepared by immunoSEQ multiplex PCR; TCRdb keeps only in-frame clonotypes and omits some of them. The sample holds 240,000 or so clones; approximately 83% are singletons and the top ten take approximately 3.5%. With V trimmed by 0 bases and J by 6 bases, 8 bases remained unmatched. CDR1 is MGHDK, CDR2 SYGVNS, per germline. The CDR3 spans 16 residues. The TCR sequence derives from a woman aged 40-49 years with acute COVID-19. The sequenced material came from PBMCs or T cells enriched from blood (not recorded which). The chain employs TRBV25-1 and TRBJ1-2, with 9 bases aligning to TRBD1. CDR3 residues: CASSEYPKGQGNGYTF. CDR3 nucleotides: TGTGCCAGCAGTGAATATCCAAAGGGACAGGGTAATGGCTACACCTTC.